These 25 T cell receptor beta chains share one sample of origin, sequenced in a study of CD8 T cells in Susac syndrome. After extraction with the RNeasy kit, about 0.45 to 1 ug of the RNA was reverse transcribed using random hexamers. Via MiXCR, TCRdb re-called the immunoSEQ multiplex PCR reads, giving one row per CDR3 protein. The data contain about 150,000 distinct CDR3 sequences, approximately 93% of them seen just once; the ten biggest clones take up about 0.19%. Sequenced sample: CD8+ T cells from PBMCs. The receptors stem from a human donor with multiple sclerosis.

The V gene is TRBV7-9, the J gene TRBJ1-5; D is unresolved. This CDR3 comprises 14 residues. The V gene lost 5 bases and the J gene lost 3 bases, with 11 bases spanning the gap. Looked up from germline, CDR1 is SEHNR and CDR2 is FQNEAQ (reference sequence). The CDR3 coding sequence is TGTGCCAGCAGCCCGATGGCCCCCAATCAGCCCCAGCATTTT. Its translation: CASSPMAPNQPQHF.

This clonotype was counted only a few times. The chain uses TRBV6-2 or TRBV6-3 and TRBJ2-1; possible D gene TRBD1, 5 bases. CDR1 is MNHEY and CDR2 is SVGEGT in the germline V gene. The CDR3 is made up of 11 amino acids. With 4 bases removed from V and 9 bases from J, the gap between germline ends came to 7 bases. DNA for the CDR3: TGTGCCAGCAGTTGGGGCGGTGAGCAGTTCTTC. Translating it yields CASSWGGEQFF.

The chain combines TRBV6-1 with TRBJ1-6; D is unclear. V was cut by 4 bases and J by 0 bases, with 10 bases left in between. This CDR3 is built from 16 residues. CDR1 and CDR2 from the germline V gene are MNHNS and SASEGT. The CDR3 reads CASSATSSSYNSPLHF. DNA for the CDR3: TGTGCCAGCAGTGCGACTTCTAGCTCCTATAATTCACCCCTCCACTTT.

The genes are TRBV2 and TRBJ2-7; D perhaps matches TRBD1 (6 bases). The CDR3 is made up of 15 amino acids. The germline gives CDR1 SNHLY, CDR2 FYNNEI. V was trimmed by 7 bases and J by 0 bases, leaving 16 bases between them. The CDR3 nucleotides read TGTGCCAGCACCGAGGGGGACACCTACTCCTACGAGCAGTACTTC. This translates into CASTEGDTYSYEQYF.

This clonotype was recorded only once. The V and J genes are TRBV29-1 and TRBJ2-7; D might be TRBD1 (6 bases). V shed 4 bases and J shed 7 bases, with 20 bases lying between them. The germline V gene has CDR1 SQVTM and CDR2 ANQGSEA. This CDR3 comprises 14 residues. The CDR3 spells CSVGRSGVLQEQYF. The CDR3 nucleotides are TGCAGCGTTGGAAGGTCAGGGGTCTTACAAGAGCAGTACTTC.

For the CDR3, the DNA is TGTGCTAGTGCTTCGGGGGAAGAGCAGTTCTTC. It codes for CASASGEEQFF. The V call is TRBV12-5, the J call TRBJ2-1, with D perhaps matching TRBD2 (6 bases). The CDR3 is made up of 11 amino acids. Between the trimmed V and J ends, which lost 7 bases and 10 bases, there was a span of 11 bases. CDR1 LGHNT and CDR2 FRNRAP come from the germline V gene.

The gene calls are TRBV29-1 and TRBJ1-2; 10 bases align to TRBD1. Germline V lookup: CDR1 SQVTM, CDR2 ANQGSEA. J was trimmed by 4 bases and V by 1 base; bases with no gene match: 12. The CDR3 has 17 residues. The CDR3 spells CSVEAPGQGERSYGYTF. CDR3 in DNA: TGCAGCGTTGAAGCCCCCGGACAGGGGGAACGCAGCTATGGCTACACCTTC. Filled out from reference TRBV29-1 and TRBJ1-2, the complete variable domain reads SAVISQKPSRDICQRGTSLTIQCQVDSQVTMMFWYRQQPGQSLTLIATANQGSEATYESGFVIDKFPISRPNLTFSTLTVSNMSPEDSSIYLCSVEAPGQGERSYGYTFGSGTRLTVV.

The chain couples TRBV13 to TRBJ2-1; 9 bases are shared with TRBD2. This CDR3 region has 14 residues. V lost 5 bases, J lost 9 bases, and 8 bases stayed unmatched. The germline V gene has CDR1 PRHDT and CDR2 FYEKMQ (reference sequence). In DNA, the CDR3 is TGTGCCAGCAGCCCTTCCGGGACTAGCAGTGAGCAGTTCTTC. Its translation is CASSPSGTSSEQFF. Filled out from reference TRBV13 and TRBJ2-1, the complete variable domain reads AAGVIQSPRHLIKEKRETATLKCYPIPRHDTVYWYQQGPGQDPQFLISFYEKMQSDKGSIPDRFSAQQFSDYHSELNMSSLELGDSALYFCASSPSGTSSEQFFGPGTRLTVL.

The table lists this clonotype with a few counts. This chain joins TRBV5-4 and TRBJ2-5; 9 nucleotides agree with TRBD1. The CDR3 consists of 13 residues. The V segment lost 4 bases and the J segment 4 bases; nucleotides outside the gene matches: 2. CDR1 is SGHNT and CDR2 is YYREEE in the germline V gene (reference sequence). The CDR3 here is CASSPGQGETQYF. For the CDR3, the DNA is TGTGCCAGCAGCCCGGGACAGGGAGAGACCCAGTACTTC.

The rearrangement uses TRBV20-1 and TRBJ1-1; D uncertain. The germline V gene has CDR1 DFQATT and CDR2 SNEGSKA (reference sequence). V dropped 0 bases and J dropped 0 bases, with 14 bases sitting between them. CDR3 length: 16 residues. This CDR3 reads CSARDLFGVVNTEAFF. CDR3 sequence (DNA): TGCAGTGCTAGAGATCTGTTTGGCGTCGTGAACACTGAAGCTTTCTTT.

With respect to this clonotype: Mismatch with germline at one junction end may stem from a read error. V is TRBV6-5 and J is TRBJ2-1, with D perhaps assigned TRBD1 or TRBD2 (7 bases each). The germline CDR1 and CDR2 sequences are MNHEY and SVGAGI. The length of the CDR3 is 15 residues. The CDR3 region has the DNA TGTGCCAGCAGTTACTCGTCTTCAGGGGGGGATGAGCAGCTCTTC. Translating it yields CASSYSSSGGDEQLF.

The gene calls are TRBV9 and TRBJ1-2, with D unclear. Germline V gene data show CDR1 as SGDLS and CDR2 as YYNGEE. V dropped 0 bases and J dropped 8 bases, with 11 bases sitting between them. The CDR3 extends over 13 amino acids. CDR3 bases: TGTGCCAGCAGCGTAGCCGGCAGCTGGGGCTACACCTTC. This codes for CASSVAGSWGYTF.

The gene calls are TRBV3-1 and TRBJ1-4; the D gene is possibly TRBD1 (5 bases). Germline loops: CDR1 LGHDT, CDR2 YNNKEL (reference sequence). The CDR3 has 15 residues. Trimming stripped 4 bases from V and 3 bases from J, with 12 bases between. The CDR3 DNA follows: TGTGCCAGCAGCCGGCGAGGGACCTCTAATGAAAAACTGTTTTTT. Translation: CASSRRGTSNEKLFF. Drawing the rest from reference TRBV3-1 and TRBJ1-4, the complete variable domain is DTAVSQTPKYLVTQMGNDKSIKCEQNLGHDTMYWYKQDSKKFLKIMFSYNNKELIINETVPNRFSPKSPDKAHLNLHINSLELGDSAVYFCASSRRGTSNEKLFFGSGTQLSVL.

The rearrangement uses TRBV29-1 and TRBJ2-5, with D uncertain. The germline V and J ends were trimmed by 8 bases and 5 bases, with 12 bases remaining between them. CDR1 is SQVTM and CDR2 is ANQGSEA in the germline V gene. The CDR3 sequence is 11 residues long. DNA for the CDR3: TGCAGCATGGTTTTCAGGGAGACCCAGTACTTC. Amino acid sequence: CSMVFRETQYF.

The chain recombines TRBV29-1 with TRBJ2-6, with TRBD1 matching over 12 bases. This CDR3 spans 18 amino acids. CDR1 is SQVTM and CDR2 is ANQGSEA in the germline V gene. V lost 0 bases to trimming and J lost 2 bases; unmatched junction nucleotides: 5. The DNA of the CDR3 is TGCAGCGTTGAAGAGACCGGGACAGGGGGCGCTGGGGCCAACGTCCTGACTTTC. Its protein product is CSVEETGTGGAGANVLTF. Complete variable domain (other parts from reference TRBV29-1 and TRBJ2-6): SAVISQKPSRDICQRGTSLTIQCQVDSQVTMMFWYRQQPGQSLTLIATANQGSEATYESGFVIDKFPISRPNLTFSTLTVSNMSPEDSSIYLCSVEETGTGGAGANVLTFGAGSRLTVL.

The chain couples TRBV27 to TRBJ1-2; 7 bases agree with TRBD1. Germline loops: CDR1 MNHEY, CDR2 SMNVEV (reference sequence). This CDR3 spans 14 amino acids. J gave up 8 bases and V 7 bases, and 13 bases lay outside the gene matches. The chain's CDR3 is CASTEQGTSSGYTF. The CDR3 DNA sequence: TGTGCCAGCACCGAACAGGGGACCTCGTCCGGCTACACCTTC.

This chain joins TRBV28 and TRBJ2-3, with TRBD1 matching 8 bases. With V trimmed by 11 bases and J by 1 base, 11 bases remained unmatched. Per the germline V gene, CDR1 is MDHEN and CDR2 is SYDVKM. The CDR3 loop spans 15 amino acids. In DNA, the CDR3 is TGTGCCGAGAGGGGCAGGGGGCCCGGCACAGATACGCAGTATTTT. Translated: CAERGRGPGTDTQYF.

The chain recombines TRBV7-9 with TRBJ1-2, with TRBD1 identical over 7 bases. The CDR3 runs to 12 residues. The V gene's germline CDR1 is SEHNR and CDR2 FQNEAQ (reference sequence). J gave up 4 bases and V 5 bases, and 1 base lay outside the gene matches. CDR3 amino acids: CASSGQAYGYTF. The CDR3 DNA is TGTGCCAGCAGCGGACAGGCCTATGGCTACACCTTC.

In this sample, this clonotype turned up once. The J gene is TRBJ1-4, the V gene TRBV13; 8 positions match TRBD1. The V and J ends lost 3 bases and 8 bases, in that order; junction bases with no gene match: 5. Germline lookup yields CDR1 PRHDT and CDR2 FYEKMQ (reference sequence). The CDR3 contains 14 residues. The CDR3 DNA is TGTGCCAGCAGCTTCCGGGCAGGGGGCGAAAAACTGTTTTTT. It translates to CASSFRAGGEKLFF.

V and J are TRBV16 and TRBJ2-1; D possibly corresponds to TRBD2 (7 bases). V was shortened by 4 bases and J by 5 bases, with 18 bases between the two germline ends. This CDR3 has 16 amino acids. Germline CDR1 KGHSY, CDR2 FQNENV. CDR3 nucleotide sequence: TGTGCCAGCAGCCCCAATAAGGGGGGGGGCGACAATGAGCAGTTCTTC. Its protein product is CASSPNKGGGDNEQFF.

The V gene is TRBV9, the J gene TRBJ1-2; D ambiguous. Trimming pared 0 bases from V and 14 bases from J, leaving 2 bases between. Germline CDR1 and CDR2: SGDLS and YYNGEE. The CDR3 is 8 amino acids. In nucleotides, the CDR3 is TGTGCCAGCAGCGTAGGGACCTTC. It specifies CASSVGTF. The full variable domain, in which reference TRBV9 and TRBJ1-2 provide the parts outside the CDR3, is DSGVTQTPKHLITATGQRVTLRCSPRSGDLSVYWYQQSLDQGLQFLIQYYNGEERAKGNILERFSAQQFPDLHSELNLSSLELGDSALYFCASSVGTFGSGTRLTVV.

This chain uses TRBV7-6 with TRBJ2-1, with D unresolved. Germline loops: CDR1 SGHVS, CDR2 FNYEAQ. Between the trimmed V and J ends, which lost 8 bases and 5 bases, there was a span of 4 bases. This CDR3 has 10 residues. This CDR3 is CASGDNEQFF. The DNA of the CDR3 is TGTGCCAGCGGCGACAATGAGCAGTTCTTC.

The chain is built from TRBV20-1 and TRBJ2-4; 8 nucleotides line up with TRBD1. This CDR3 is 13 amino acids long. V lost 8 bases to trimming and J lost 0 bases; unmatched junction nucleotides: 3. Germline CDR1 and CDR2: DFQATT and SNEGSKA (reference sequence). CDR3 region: CSTDRGAKNIQYF. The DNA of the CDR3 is TGCAGTACCGACAGGGGAGCCAAAAACATTCAGTACTTC.

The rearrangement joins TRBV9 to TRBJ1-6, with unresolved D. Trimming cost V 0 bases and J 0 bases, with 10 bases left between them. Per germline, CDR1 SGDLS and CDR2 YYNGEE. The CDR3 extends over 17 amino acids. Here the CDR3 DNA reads TGTGCCAGCAGCGTAGATTTGGCAAGCTCCTATAATTCACCCCTCCACTTT. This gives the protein CASSVDLASSYNSPLHF.

The CDR3 DNA sequence: TGTGCCAGCAGTTACTCGAAGGGGGTGGACTATGGCTACACCTTC. Protein sequence: CASSYSKGVDYGYTF. The V gene is TRBV6-6, the J gene TRBJ1-2; a possible D gene is TRBD1 (6 bases). Germline values: CDR1 MNHNY, CDR2 SVGAGI (reference sequence). The CDR3 runs to 15 residues. Trimming shortened V by 0 bases and J by 3 bases, and 11 bases separated the two germline ends.